Listed here is a single T cell receptor (beta chain). What it binds is unknown. Total RNA (approximately 500 ng) served as template for TCR beta cDNA synthesis primed by a constant-region primer. Three nested multiplex PCR rounds, a slightly modified ARM-PCR method, built the TCR beta libraries. A C-beta reverse primer and TRBV1-TRBV30 forward primers served in each of the first two PCR rounds, at about 9 cycles apiece. A single record per CDR3 protein comes from TCRdb applying MiXCR to the multiplex PCR reads. The sample carries about 200,000 distinct CDR3 sequences, less than 75% recorded once. This entry comes from a study of tumor-infiltrating lymphocytes in primary liver carcinoma. Study-level information: Every patient in the cohort had a primary liver carcinoma. That carcinoma was treated by surgical resection. Patients, male and female, were 30 to 69 years old. Whole-study findings and limits: Left bulk and unsorted, the samples did not allow CD4+ and CD8+ repertoires to be compared.

Researchers drew blood RNA from unsorted whole blood and extracted germline DNA as well. Treatment-naive at the time, the patients had chronic HBV infection. Germline loops: CDR1 SGHAT, CDR2 FQNNGV. The trim removed 9 bases at V and 4 bases at J, leaving 7 bases unmatched. This CDR3 is 13 amino acids long. This receptor was taken from a woman aged 55 to 70 with primary liver carcinoma and hepatitis B virus infection. Sample: peripheral blood. The genes are TRBV11-2 and TRBJ2-3, with 7 bases matching TRBD2. In nucleotides, the CDR3 is TGTGCCAGGGAGCGGGGTAACGCAGATACGCAGTATTTT. Residues: CARERGNADTQYF.